One and the same sample provided the 32 T cell receptor beta chains below, sequenced in a study of human T cells and chemical hapten exposure. Time point of the sample: pre-sensitization, week 0. Described treatment: therapeutic diphenylcyclopropenone sensitization with weekly scalp DPC. TCRdb redid the calling of the RACE reads with MiXCR, one entry per CDR3 protein. The sample consists of about 68,000 distinct CDR3 sequences, roughly 9.7% of them appearing once. The sequenced sample was whole blood, obtained in connection with sensitization to the hapten diphenylcyclopropenone (DPC). Receptor source: a woman aged 45-59 years with alopecia areata. Some clones in this sample may be carry-over from other donors' samples.

The chain is built from TRBV6-2 or TRBV6-3 and TRBJ2-5; D is unresolved. Germline V CDR1 and CDR2: MNHEY, SVGEGT. The CDR3 contains 14 residues. Trimming stripped 3 bases from V and 2 bases from J, with 10 bases between. The DNA for the CDR3 is TGTGCCAGCAGTTATTTGACACGTCAAGAGACCCAGTACTTC. Its protein product is CASSYLTRQETQYF.

This sequence joins TRBV12-3 or TRBV12-4 and TRBJ1-5; no clear D. Trimming removed 3 bases at V and 1 base at J, with 10 bases between. The length of the CDR3 is 15 residues. In DNA form, the CDR3 reads TGTGCCAGCAGTTTGGAGGGATTAAGCAATCAGCCCCAGCATTTT. It encodes CASSLEGLSNQPQHF.

This clonotype was recorded at least ten times. J is TRBJ2-3 and V is TRBV6-1; weak D call: TRBD1 (5 bases). This CDR3 has 13 amino acids. The germline V and J ends were trimmed by 8 bases and 2 bases, with 11 bases remaining between them. Germline V lookup: CDR1 MNHNS, CDR2 SASEGT. The chain's CDR3 is CASVGGHTDTQYF. Written as DNA, the CDR3 is TGTGCCAGCGTCGGTGGACACACAGATACGCAGTATTTT.

This clonotype was counted ten times or more. This chain links TRBV27 with TRBJ2-3; TRBD2 aligns across 8 bases. Germline V gives CDR1 MNHEY, CDR2 SMNVEV (reference sequence). The CDR3 spans 17 residues. V dropped 6 bases and J dropped 3; count of bases not matched to a gene: 14. CDR3 DNA: TGTGCCAGCAGCGCAAGTGCGGGGACTAGGAAAACAGATACGCAGTATTTT. Its protein product is CASSASAGTRKTDTQYF.

In its sample, this clonotype was seen many times. V and J are TRBV5-1 and TRBJ2-7; D possibly corresponds to TRBD1 (5 bases). V lost 4 bases, J lost 0 bases, and 11 bases lay in between. The CDR3 spans 14 residues. Germline-derived CDR1 and CDR2 are SGHRS and YFSETQ. The CDR3 sequence is CASSQDTNSYEQYF. Here the CDR3 DNA reads TGCGCCAGCAGCCAGGACACTAACTCCTACGAGCAGTACTTC.

The chain employs TRBV5-4 and TRBJ1-2; the match to TRBD1 covers 7 bases. With V trimmed by 5 bases and J by 4 bases, 5 bases remained unmatched. Per germline, CDR1 SGHNT and CDR2 YYREEE (reference sequence). The CDR3 runs to 13 residues. The CDR3 loop reads CASRYPGGYGYTF. CDR3 nucleotides: TGTGCCAGCAGATACCCAGGGGGCTATGGCTACACCTTC.

This clonotype occurred many times. V usage is TRBV5-1 and J usage is TRBJ2-5; unclear D gene. The CDR3 consists of 14 residues. Germline V gene lookup returns CDR1 SGHRS and CDR2 YFSETQ. Trimming removed 0 bases at V and 1 base at J, with 7 bases between. CDR3: CASSLGQAQETQYF. The CDR3 DNA follows: TGCGCCAGCAGCTTGGGGCAGGCCCAAGAGACCCAGTACTTC.

This clonotype was seen repeatedly, ten times or more. V is TRBV7-8 and J is TRBJ1-1, with D tentatively TRBD1 (5 bases). The CDR3 contains 14 residues. Between the trimmed V and J ends, which lost 5 bases and 4 bases, there was a span of 14 bases. CDR1 is SGHVS, CDR2 FQNEAQ, per germline. The CDR3 DNA reads TGTGCCAGCAGCATGGGACCTGCGAGCACTGAAGCTTTCTTT. It specifies CASSMGPASTEAFF.

Many counts were recorded for this clonotype. The rearrangement uses TRBV4-3 and TRBJ2-5, with TRBD2 matching over 8 bases. The germline gives CDR1 LGHNA, CDR2 YSLEER. The ends lost 1 base at V and 5 bases at J; junction bases unmatched: 15. The CDR3 totals 18 residues. The CDR3 coding sequence is TGCGCCAGCAGCCAAGCCGCCGGGACTAGTGAGAGAGTTGAGACCCAGTACTTC. This encodes CASSQAAGTSERVETQYF.

As to this clonotype: Since a much larger clone is just one base distant, this may be a read error. V is TRBV19 and J is TRBJ1-2; TRBD1 is a possible D gene (5 bases). The CDR3 extends over 19 amino acids. Germline assignment: CDR1 LNHDA and CDR2 SQIVND (reference sequence). V was trimmed by 7 bases and J by 7 bases, leaving 34 bases between them. CDR3 protein: CASTLRWGRLSFVVSGYTF. DNA of the CDR3: TGTGCCAGTACCCTCCGGTGGGGACGCCTGTCATTCGTAGTTTCTGGCTACACCTTC.

In this sample, this clonotype turned up a few times. This chain connects TRBV6-2 or TRBV6-3 to TRBJ1-1; 7 bases fit TRBD1. This CDR3 contains 17 residues. J was trimmed by 3 bases and V by 0 bases; bases with no gene match: 10. From germline, CDR1 is MNHEY and CDR2 SVGEGT. The DNA of the CDR3 is TGTGCCAGCAGTTACTCGAACCCCAGGGGGGTTCACACTGAAGCTTTCTTT. Its translation: CASSYSNPRGVHTEAFF.

This clonotype was detected only a few times. The chain employs TRBV7-2 and TRBJ2-7; tentative D call: TRBD1 (6 bases). This CDR3 contains 12 residues. Germline CDR1 is SGHTA and CDR2 is FQGNSA. Between the trimmed V and J ends, which lost 5 bases and 6 bases, there was a span of 11 bases. The CDR3 DNA follows: TGTGCCAGCAGCACAGGGACATTCGAGCAGTACTTC. Its translation: CASSTGTFEQYF.

This chain links TRBV28 with TRBJ1-2; no definite D call. CDR1 is MDHEN, CDR2 SYDVKM, per germline. The CDR3 runs 12 residues. V was clipped by 3 bases and J by 0 bases, with 2 bases between them. The CDR3 nucleotides are TGTGCCAGCAGTTTTTCTAACTATGGCTACACCTTC. It specifies CASSFSNYGYTF.

This clonotype was detected ten times or more. At one of its ends the junction is not consistent with the germline gene, which may arise from a read error. V usage is TRBV7-3 and J usage is TRBJ1-3, with D maybe TRBD1 (5 bases). Germline assignment: CDR1 SGHTA and CDR2 FQGTGA. The CDR3 spans 13 residues. The CDR3 here is CASSLTQGSTIYF. The CDR3 DNA sequence: TGTGCCAGCAGCCTAACTCAGGGTAGCACCATATATTTT. Full variable domain (rest looked up from reference TRBV7-3 and TRBJ1-3): GAGVSQTPSNKVTEKGKYVELRCDPISGHTALYWYRQSLGQGPEFLIYFQGTGAADDSGLPNDRFFAVRPEGSVSTLKIQRTERGDSAVYLCASSLTQGSTIYFGEGSWLTVV.

The chain uses TRBV7-3 and TRBJ1-2; the match to TRBD1 covers 11 bases. V trimming: 5 bases; J trimming: 2 bases; junction bases outside the gene matches: 7. This CDR3 has 16 amino acids. Germline CDR1 and CDR2: SGHTA and FQGTGA. CDR3 DNA sequence: TGTGCCAGCAGCCCAACCCGGACAGGGGGCAACTATGGCTACACCTTC. It specifies CASSPTRTGGNYGYTF.

This clonotype was counted at least ten times. V is TRBV29-1 and J is TRBJ1-4; no firm D call. The CDR3 is 14 amino acids. Germline assignment: CDR1 SQVTM and CDR2 ANQGSEA. The V and J ends lost 3 bases and 3 bases respectively, with 11 bases between them. The CDR3 DNA follows: TGCAGCGTTGACGGTGGGCAAGCTAATGAAAAACTGTTTTTT. It is translated as CSVDGGQANEKLFF.

The chain combines TRBV12-3 or TRBV12-4 with TRBJ2-5; D is possibly TRBD1 (6 bases). This CDR3 is 14 amino acids long. Trimming removed 3 bases from V and 4 bases from J, with 12 bases in between. This CDR3 is CASSLGAGSETQYF. For the CDR3, the DNA is TGTGCCAGCAGTTTGGGGGCTGGGTCAGAGACCCAGTACTTC.

This clonotype was recorded a few times. The chain joins TRBV20-1 to TRBJ2-2; D gene ambiguous. From germline, CDR1 is DFQATT and CDR2 SNEGSKA (reference sequence). The CDR3 has 12 amino acids. The V end was cut by 0 bases, the J end by 2 bases, with 1 base between. In nucleotides, the CDR3 is TGCAGTGCTAGAGACAACACCGGGGAGCTGTTTTTT. It codes for CSARDNTGELFF.

This clonotype was seen many times. This chain joins TRBV7-2 and TRBJ2-1; 7 nucleotides agree with TRBD2. The CDR3 length is 16 residues. Germline CDR1 and CDR2: SGHTA and FQGNSA. V dropped 1 base and J dropped 3; count of bases not matched to a gene: 6. The DNA of the CDR3 is TGTGCCAGCAGCTTAGGAGTGACTAGCAGCTACAATGAGCAGTTCTTC. This gives the protein CASSLGVTSSYNEQFF. Together with reference TRBV7-2 and TRBJ2-1, the CDR3 gives the full variable domain: GAGVSQSPSNKVTEKGKDVELRCDPISGHTALYWYRQSLGQGLEFLIYFQGNSAPDKSGLPSDRFSAERTGGSVSTLTIQRTQQEDSAVYLCASSLGVTSSYNEQFFGPGTRLTVL.

This clonotype came up many times. The V and J genes are TRBV6-6 and TRBJ2-1; D unresolved. Germline values: CDR1 MNHNY, CDR2 SVGAGI (reference sequence). Between the trimmed V and J ends, which lost 2 bases and 9 bases, there was a span of 17 bases. The CDR3 is 15 residues long. In DNA form, the CDR3 reads TGTGCCAGCAGTTACAGCCAGTCGTCGAGCCTTGAGCAGTTCTTC. Protein product: CASSYSQSSSLEQFF.

This clonotype was counted between two and nine times. The chain employs TRBV11-2 and TRBJ2-1; TRBD2 matches at 10 bases. In germline, CDR1 is SGHAT, CDR2 FQNNGV. The CDR3 length is 18 residues. Trimming removed 2 bases from V and 7 bases from J; junction bases left unmatched: 14. In nucleotides, the CDR3 is TGTGCCAGCAGCTTAAGAACTTGGGCGGCTAGCGGGGGAAATGAGCAGTTCTTC. As protein: CASSLRTWAASGGNEQFF.

This clonotype was detected only a few times. The CDR3 here is CASSQNWALSSTDTQYF. CDR3 DNA: TGTGCCAGCAGCCAAAATTGGGCGTTATCGAGCACAGATACGCAGTATTTT. The chain recombines TRBV14 with TRBJ2-3; D remains ambiguous. This CDR3 has 17 residues. Germline assignment: CDR1 SGHDN and CDR2 FVKESK. Trimming removed 2 bases from V and 0 bases from J, with 15 bases in between.

This clonotype was recorded at least ten times. The gene calls are TRBV6-2 or TRBV6-3 and TRBJ1-5; D not resolved. V was pared by 4 bases and J by 3 bases, with 4 bases between. This CDR3 spans 12 amino acids. The germline V gene encodes CDR1 MNHEY and CDR2 SVGEGT. The CDR3 loop is CASSLDNQPQHF. The CDR3 DNA reads as TGTGCCAGCAGTTTAGACAATCAGCCCCAGCATTTT.

This clonotype was counted many times. The chain carries TRBV20-1 and TRBJ2-7, with 7 bases identical to TRBD1. Germline CDR1 reads DFQATT; CDR2 reads SNEGSKA (reference sequence). The junction had 5 bases not matched to a gene; V was cut back by 8 bases and J by 1 base. CDR3 size: 12 residues. The CDR3 DNA reads as TGCAGTCCTGGACAGGCTTCCTACGAGCAGTACTTC. Translating it yields CSPGQASYEQYF.

The sample holds many counts of this clonotype. V is TRBV11-2 and J is TRBJ1-1; TRBD1 agrees at 7 bases. Per the germline V gene, CDR1 is SGHAT and CDR2 is FQNNGV. V was clipped by 5 bases and J by 0 bases; unmatched bases: 15. The CDR3 sequence is 18 residues long. The CDR3, as DNA: TGTGCCAGCAGCCGAATCTTTCCGGGACAGACCATGAACACTGAAGCTTTCTTT. This translates into CASSRIFPGQTMNTEAFF.

This clonotype appeared many times. V usage is TRBV9 and J usage is TRBJ2-2; the D gene is possibly TRBD1 (5 bases). The CDR3 extends over 15 amino acids. CDR1 and CDR2 (germline): SGDLS, YYNGEE. Trimming shortened V by 2 bases and J by 0 bases, and 8 bases separated the two germline ends. Here the CDR3 reads CASSVTGSNTGELFF. In nucleotides, the CDR3 is TGTGCCAGCAGCGTTACAGGTTCGAACACCGGGGAGCTGTTTTTT.

The chain joins TRBV18 to TRBJ1-2; 7 bases match TRBD1. CDR1 and CDR2 (germline): KGHSH, LQKENI. The CDR3 length is 14 residues. The V gene end was trimmed by 2 bases and the J gene end by 1 base; junction bases not matched to a gene: 1. The CDR3 sequence is CASSPGTDNYGYTF. CDR3 coding DNA: TGTGCCAGCTCACCAGGGACAGATAACTATGGCTACACCTTC.

This clonotype was counted many times. The chain has TRBV4-3 and TRBJ2-1; TRBD2 agrees at 9 bases. CDR1 is LGHNA, CDR2 YSLEER, per germline. The trim removed 2 bases at V and 4 bases at J, leaving 6 bases unmatched. The CDR3 length is 16 residues. The CDR3 sequence: CASSQQGSGGYNEQFF. DNA of the CDR3: TGCGCCAGCAGCCAACAGGGTAGCGGGGGATACAATGAGCAGTTCTTC.

This clonotype came up many times. The chain joins TRBV18 to TRBJ2-3; the D gene is possibly TRBD1 (7 bases). V dropped 1 base and J dropped 4 bases, with 12 bases sitting between them. The CDR3 loop spans 15 amino acids. Germline CDR1 is KGHSH and CDR2 is LQKENI. The CDR3 coding sequence is TGTGCCAGCTCACCACTCGGAGGGGGCGCAGATACGCAGTATTTT. This encodes CASSPLGGGADTQYF.

This clonotype has ten or more counts. The V gene is TRBV30, the J gene TRBJ2-7, with no clear D. The CDR3 is 11 residues long. CDR1 and CDR2 from the germline V gene are GTSNPN and SVGIG (reference sequence). V gave up 3 bases and J gave up 3 bases, with 6 bases separating them. As DNA, the CDR3 is TGTGCCTGGAGGGGGTACTACGAGCAGTACTTC. Residues: CAWRGYYEQYF.

This clonotype showed up just a few times. In DNA form, the CDR3 reads TGTGCCAGCAGCTTAGCCCGAGCGGGAGGTGAGACCCAGTACTTC. It encodes CASSLARAGGETQYF. This chain uses TRBV7-2 with TRBJ2-5; the match to TRBD2 covers 9 bases. V was clipped by 0 bases and J by 5 bases; unmatched bases: 4. This CDR3 comprises 15 residues. The V gene's germline CDR1 is SGHTA and CDR2 FQGNSA. Combining the CDR3 with reference TRBV7-2 and TRBJ2-5 gives the whole variable domain GAGVSQSPSNKVTEKGKDVELRCDPISGHTALYWYRQSLGQGLEFLIYFQGNSAPDKSGLPSDRFSAERTGGSVSTLTIQRTQQEDSAVYLCASSLARAGGETQYFGPGTRLLVL.

This clonotype was observed many times. This sequence joins TRBV4-3 and TRBJ2-3; TRBD2 agrees at 10 bases. Trimming removed 1 base from V and 9 bases from J; junction bases left unmatched: 7. In germline, CDR1 is LGHNA, CDR2 YSLEER. The CDR3 totals 15 residues. The CDR3 nucleotides read TGCGCCAGCAGCCAAGCGAAGCGGGGGGGCGACACGCAGTATTTT. Amino acids: CASSQAKRGGDTQYF.